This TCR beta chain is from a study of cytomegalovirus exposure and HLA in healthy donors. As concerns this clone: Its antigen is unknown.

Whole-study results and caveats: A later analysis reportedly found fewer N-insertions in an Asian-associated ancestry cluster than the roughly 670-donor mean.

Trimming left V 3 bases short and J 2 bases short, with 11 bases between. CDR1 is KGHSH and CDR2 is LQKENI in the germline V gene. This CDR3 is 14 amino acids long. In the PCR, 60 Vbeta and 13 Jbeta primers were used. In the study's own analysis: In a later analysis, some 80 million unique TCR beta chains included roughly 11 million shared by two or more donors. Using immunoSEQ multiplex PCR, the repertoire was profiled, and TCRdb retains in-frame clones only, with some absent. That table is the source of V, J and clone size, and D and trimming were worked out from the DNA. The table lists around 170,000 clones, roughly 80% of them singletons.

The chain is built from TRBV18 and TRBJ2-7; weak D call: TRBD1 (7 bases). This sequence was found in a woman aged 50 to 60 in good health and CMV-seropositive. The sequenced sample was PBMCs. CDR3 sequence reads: CASSPRDRTYEQYF. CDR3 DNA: TGTGCCAGCTCACCGCGGGACAGAACCTACGAGCAGTACTTC.